The 3 T cell receptor beta chains given below trace back to one sample, sequenced in a study of response to subunit inactivated influenza vaccine. TCRdb processed the RT-PCR reads anew with MiXCR; each CDR3 protein has one entry. Of approximately 680,000 distinct CDR3 sequences in the sample, around 14% were seen once. The sample was PBMCs from blood, taken 11 to 12 days after vaccination. Every receptor here comes from a man in his fifties who received an inactivated influenza vaccine.

The J gene is TRBJ2-7, the V gene TRBV10-3; the match to TRBD2 covers 10 bases. Germline values: CDR1 ENHRY, CDR2 SYGVKD. V shed 6 bases, J shed 3 bases, and the junction held 5 bases outside the gene matches. CDR3 length equals 14 residues. CDR3 loop: CAIRPSGGGYEQYF. DNA for the CDR3: TGTGCCATCAGACCTAGCGGGGGTGGCTACGAGCAGTACTTC.

The rearrangement joins TRBV29-1 to TRBJ1-1; 9 positions match TRBD1. V shed 6 bases and J 3 bases; nucleotides not matched to a gene: 11. This CDR3 has 15 residues. Germline assignment: CDR1 SQVTM and CDR2 ANQGSEA. This CDR3 is CSVVYRGLIDTEAFF. CDR3 coding DNA: TGCAGCGTAGTTTACAGGGGGCTTATCGACACTGAAGCTTTCTTT.

This clonotype came up a few times. V usage is TRBV27 and J usage is TRBJ2-3; D gene uncertain. Trimming took off 5 bases at V and 0 bases at J, with 12 bases between the two ends. The CDR3 totals 15 residues. CDR1 is MNHEY and CDR2 is SMNVEV in the germline V gene (reference sequence). In DNA form, the CDR3 reads TGTGCCAGCAGTCGGACGGAGCTTAGCACAGATACGCAGTATTTT. Translating gives CASSRTELSTDTQYF.